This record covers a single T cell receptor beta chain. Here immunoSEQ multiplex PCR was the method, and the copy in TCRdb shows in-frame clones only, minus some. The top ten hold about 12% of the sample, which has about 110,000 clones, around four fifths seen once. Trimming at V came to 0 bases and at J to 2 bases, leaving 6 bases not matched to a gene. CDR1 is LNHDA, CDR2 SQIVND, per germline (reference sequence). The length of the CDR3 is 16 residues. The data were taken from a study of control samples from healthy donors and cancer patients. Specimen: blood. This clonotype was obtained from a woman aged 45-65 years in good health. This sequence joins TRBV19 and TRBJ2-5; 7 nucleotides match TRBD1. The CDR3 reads CASSIDLWTGQETQYF. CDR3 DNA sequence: TGTGCCAGTAGTATAGATCTTTGGACAGGACAAGAGACCCAGTACTTC.